The 32 T cell receptor beta chains below all came from one sample that was sequenced in a study of blood T cell repertoires in COVID-19. Profiled with immunoSEQ multiplex PCR; TCRdb holds only in-frame clones, not every one. The sample contains under 200,000 clones, 90% of which appear only once. The source material was peripheral blood. These TCRs come from a man aged 50-59 years with acute or convalescent COVID-19.

V and J are TRBV29-1 and TRBJ2-4; TRBD1 matches 10 bases. The CDR3 extends over 12 amino acids. The V gene's germline CDR1 is SQVTM and CDR2 ANQGSEA. J was trimmed by 7 bases and V by 7 bases; bases with no gene match: 4. Here the CDR3 reads CSAGTGVNIQYF. DNA for the CDR3: TGCAGCGCCGGGACAGGGGTTAACATTCAGTACTTC.

This chain joins TRBV27 and TRBJ2-3; 7 bases line up with TRBD2. Trimming took 8 bases from V and 4 from J; bases not matched to a gene: 9. The CDR3 covers 14 residues. Germline lookup yields CDR1 MNHEY and CDR2 SMNVEV (reference sequence). The CDR3 is CASRLTSMADTQYF. CDR3 DNA sequence: TGTGCCAGCCGATTGACTAGCATGGCAGATACGCAGTATTTT.

This chain uses TRBV19 with TRBJ1-4; D unresolved. From germline, CDR1 is LNHDA and CDR2 SQIVND (reference sequence). V lost 3 bases to trimming and J lost 5 bases, with 10 bases between them. The CDR3 runs 14 residues. In nucleotides, the CDR3 is TGTGCCAGTAGTATCCGGCCCGGGAATGAAAAACTGTTTTTT. Its protein is CASSIRPGNEKLFF.

The chain is built from TRBV13 and TRBJ2-3, with no clear D. CDR3 length: 14 amino acids. Germline V gives CDR1 PRHDT, CDR2 FYEKMQ (reference sequence). V was shortened by 0 bases and J by 1 base, with 5 bases between the two germline ends. Written as DNA, the CDR3 is TGTGCCAGCAGCTTAGGGTCAGGCACAGATACGCAGTATTTT. Translated, it gives CASSLGSGTDTQYF.

The rearrangement links TRBV5-1 to TRBJ2-1; TRBD2 agrees at 9 bases. The V and J ends lost 5 bases and 4 bases, in that order; junction bases with no gene match: 16. The CDR3 is made up of 18 amino acids. Germline V gene sequence: CDR1 SGHRS, CDR2 YFSETQ. CDR3 sequence: CASRTSGPPRGFYNEQFF. For the CDR3, the DNA is TGCGCCAGCAGGACTAGCGGTCCCCCCAGGGGGTTTTACAATGAGCAGTTCTTC.

V is TRBV10-3 and J is TRBJ1-2, with a weak D call TRBD1 (6 bases). CDR1 ENHRY and CDR2 SYGVKD come from the germline V gene. Deletions cut 2 bases from V and 0 bases from J, with 10 bases between. This CDR3 comprises 15 residues. CDR3 nucleotide sequence: TGTGCCATCAGTGAGGGACAGAGATCTAACTATGGCTACACCTTC. It specifies CAISEGQRSNYGYTF.

The chain carries TRBV6-6 and TRBJ1-2; possible D gene TRBD1, 6 bases. The CDR3 covers 13 residues. The germline V gene encodes CDR1 MNHNY and CDR2 SVGAGI (reference sequence). The V and J ends lost 6 bases and 6 bases respectively, with 14 bases between them. CDR3 sequence (DNA): TGTGCCAGCAGCCCAGACAGGTCCGATGGCTACACCTTC. It specifies CASSPDRSDGYTF.

This chain uses TRBV20-1 with TRBJ1-2, with D uncertain. Trimming removed 3 bases from V and 3 bases from J, with 5 bases in between. This CDR3 spans 11 amino acids. CDR1 and CDR2 from the germline V gene are DFQATT and SNEGSKA (reference sequence). The CDR3 loop reads CSARADYGYTF. The CDR3 DNA reads TGCAGTGCTAGGGCGGACTATGGCTACACCTTC.

The chain couples TRBV7-9 to TRBJ1-4, with D possibly TRBD1 on 5 matching bases. The CDR3 loop spans 16 amino acids. V lost 5 bases and J lost 4, with 17 bases in between. In germline, CDR1 is SEHNR, CDR2 FQNEAQ (reference sequence). This chain's CDR3 is CASSPGLGQFNEKLFF. The CDR3 coding sequence is TGTGCCAGCAGCCCTGGGTTGGGGCAGTTTAATGAAAAACTGTTTTTT.

V usage is TRBV5-8 and J usage is TRBJ2-1; 8 bases are shared with TRBD2. With 1 base clipped from V and 2 bases from J, the junction kept 5 bases outside the gene matches. Looked up from germline, CDR1 is SGHTS and CDR2 is YDEGEE. The CDR3 sequence is 16 residues long. Written as DNA, the CDR3 is TGTGCCAGCAGCTTGCTTAGCGGGAAGGCCTACAATGAGCAGTTCTTC. Translating it yields CASSLLSGKAYNEQFF.

The chain is built from TRBV6-6 and TRBJ1-5; 10 positions match TRBD1. V shed 0 bases and J 6 bases; nucleotides not matched to a gene: 5. Germline lookup yields CDR1 MNHNY and CDR2 SVGAGI (reference sequence). The CDR3 is 16 residues long. CDR3 DNA: TGTGCCAGCAGTTACTCGGGACAGGGGAATGTTCAGCCCCAGCATTTT. This translates into CASSYSGQGNVQPQHF.

The genes are TRBV7-9 and TRBJ2-1, with a weak D call TRBD2 (6 bases). The V end was cut by 1 base, the J end by 4 bases, with 14 bases between. The CDR3 covers 16 residues. Germline lookup yields CDR1 SEHNR and CDR2 FQNEAQ (reference sequence). The CDR3 sequence: CASSLGSAGIYNEQFF. CDR3 DNA sequence: TGTGCCAGCAGCTTAGGTTCAGCGGGTATTTACAATGAGCAGTTCTTC.

This rearrangement joins TRBV5-6 to TRBJ1-2, with D maybe TRBD1 (6 bases). The V gene lost 4 bases and the J gene lost 4 bases, with 14 bases spanning the gap. The CDR3 runs 14 residues. Germline V lookup: CDR1 SGHDT, CDR2 YYEEEE. The CDR3: CASSPYNRVYGYTF. As DNA, the CDR3 is TGTGCCAGCAGCCCCTACAACAGGGTCTATGGCTACACCTTC.

This clone was observed a single time. This chain uses TRBV10-3 with TRBJ1-2; D ambiguous. Per germline, CDR1 ENHRY and CDR2 SYGVKD. V was clipped by 2 bases and J by 4 bases, with 8 bases between them. The CDR3 consists of 13 residues. This chain's CDR3 is CAISERALYGYTF. The CDR3 bases are TGTGCCATCAGTGAGAGAGCCCTCTATGGCTACACCTTC.

The chain recombines TRBV28 with TRBJ1-5; a weak D match, TRBD1 (5 bases). The CDR3 spans 16 residues. Trimming cost V 6 bases and J 7 bases, with 22 bases left between them. Germline lookup yields CDR1 MDHEN and CDR2 SYDVKM. The CDR3 is CASSPQLAGGGQPQHF. The CDR3 DNA sequence: TGTGCCAGCAGCCCTCAATTAGCGGGGGGAGGGCAGCCCCAGCATTTT.

This chain links TRBV7-2 with TRBJ2-1; D is possibly TRBD2 (7 bases). The CDR3 sequence is 15 residues long. Per germline, CDR1 SGHTA and CDR2 FQGNSA. V lost 3 bases to trimming and J lost 2 bases, with 11 bases between them. This CDR3 is CASSLGGLPYNEQFF. CDR3 coding DNA: TGTGCCAGCAGCTTGGGGGGGCTCCCCTACAATGAGCAGTTCTTC.

The V gene is TRBV3-1 (or the pseudogene TRBV3-2), the J gene TRBJ1-3, with D unresolved. Germline V gene sequence: CDR1 LGHDT, CDR2 YNNKEL (reference sequence). V dropped 0 bases and J dropped 0 bases, with 6 bases sitting between them. The CDR3 spans 15 residues. The CDR3 bases are TGTGCCAGCAGCCAAGACGGGATCTCTGGAAACACCATATATTTT. It specifies CASSQDGISGNTIYF.

This rearrangement joins TRBV4-2 to TRBJ1-3; 8 bases are shared with TRBD1. Trimming cost V 7 bases and J 4 bases; bases outside gene matches: 9. In germline, CDR1 is LGHNA, CDR2 YNFKEQ. This CDR3 is 15 amino acids long. The CDR3: CASMGQAATGNTIYF. The CDR3 coding sequence is TGTGCCAGCATGGGACAGGCAGCAACCGGAAACACCATATATTTT.

This chain connects TRBV11-2 to TRBJ2-3, with 9 bases that match TRBD2. The CDR3 has 16 amino acids. Trimming at V came to 5 bases and at J to 7 bases, leaving 13 bases not matched to a gene. CDR1 is SGHAT, CDR2 FQNNGV, per germline. The CDR3 protein is CASSPSRRGGGHTQYF. The CDR3 DNA is TGTGCCAGCAGCCCGTCCCGACGCGGGGGGGGACATACGCAGTATTTT.

The genes are TRBV11-2 and TRBJ2-2; the match to TRBD2 covers 7 bases. J was trimmed by 4 bases and V by 5 bases; bases with no gene match: 4. The CDR3 consists of 14 residues. Germline V CDR1 and CDR2: SGHAT, FQNNGV. CDR3 in DNA: TGTGCCAGCAGCGTTAGCGGGTCCACCGGGGAGCTGTTTTTT. It translates to CASSVSGSTGELFF.

This chain connects TRBV7-2 to TRBJ2-5; the D gene is possibly TRBD2 (5 bases). V was cut by 5 bases and J by 2 bases, with 12 bases left in between. The CDR3 extends over 14 amino acids. Germline CDR1 is SGHTA and CDR2 is FQGNSA. The CDR3 loop is CASSLYSGQETQYF. DNA for the CDR3: TGTGCCAGCAGCCTATACTCGGGGCAAGAGACCCAGTACTTC. Filled out from reference TRBV7-2 and TRBJ2-5, the complete variable domain reads GAGVSQSPSNKVTEKGKDVELRCDPISGHTALYWYRQSLGQGLEFLIYFQGNSAPDKSGLPSDRFSAERTGGSVSTLTIQRTQQEDSAVYLCASSLYSGQETQYFGPGTRLLVL.

This clone was detected only once. The chain employs TRBV6-5 and TRBJ1-2; 7 bases are shared with TRBD1. Trimming removed 7 bases from V and 6 bases from J; junction bases left unmatched: 8. Germline V gene lookup returns CDR1 MNHEY and CDR2 SVGAGI. The length of the CDR3 is 13 residues. CDR3 sequence reads: CASTYRGVDGYTF. CDR3 coding DNA: TGTGCCAGCACCTACAGGGGAGTGGATGGCTACACCTTC.

The chain carries TRBV7-9 and TRBJ1-1; maybe TRBD1 (6 bases). Germline V gene lookup returns CDR1 SEHNR and CDR2 FQNEAQ (reference sequence). V shed 5 bases and J shed 4 bases, with 14 bases lying between them. This CDR3 spans 14 amino acids. As DNA, the CDR3 is TGTGCCAGCAGCGGTCGACAGGAAGCCACTGAAGCTTTCTTT. Translated, it gives CASSGRQEATEAFF.

The J gene is TRBJ2-3, the V gene TRBV5-6; 12 bases are a match to TRBD2. Germline V CDR1 and CDR2: SGHDT, YYEEEE. The CDR3 is 15 amino acids. With 2 bases clipped from V and 4 bases from J, the junction kept 2 bases outside the gene matches. The CDR3 loop reads CASSLRLAGADTQYF. DNA for the CDR3: TGTGCCAGCAGCTTAAGACTAGCGGGAGCAGATACGCAGTATTTT. Using reference TRBV5-6 and TRBJ2-3 for the parts outside the CDR3, the full variable domain is DAGVTQSPTHLIKTRGQQVTLRCSPKSGHDTVSWYQQALGQGPQFIFQYYEEEERQRGNFPDRFSGHQFPNYSSELNVNALLLGDSALYLCASSLRLAGADTQYFGPGTRLTVL.

The chain uses TRBV6-2 or TRBV6-3 and TRBJ2-2; 7 bases agree with TRBD1. Germline CDR1 MNHEY, CDR2 SVGEGT. The CDR3 consists of 19 residues. The V segment lost 2 bases and the J segment 2 bases; nucleotides outside the gene matches: 14. Written as DNA, the CDR3 is TGTGCCAGCAGTTACGTCCGGGACAGAACATGGGTAAACACCGGGGAGCTGTTTTTT. This codes for CASSYVRDRTWVNTGELFF.

The gene calls are TRBV12-5 and TRBJ2-1; 7 bases agree with TRBD2. The germline CDR1 and CDR2 sequences are LGHNT and FRNRAP. CDR3 size: 14 residues. J was trimmed by 6 bases and V by 0 bases; bases with no gene match: 2. The CDR3 reads CASGLVPGGNEQFF. In DNA form, the CDR3 reads TGTGCTAGTGGTTTGGTTCCGGGGGGCAATGAGCAGTTCTTC.

The V gene is TRBV19, the J gene TRBJ1-1; weak D call: TRBD1 (6 bases). Germline V gene sequence: CDR1 LNHDA, CDR2 SQIVND (reference sequence). The ends were cut back, 1 base at V and 4 bases at J, with 16 bases in the middle. The CDR3 runs to 16 residues. The chain's CDR3 is CASSIGGGRGVTEAFF. The CDR3 nucleotides read TGTGCCAGTAGTATAGGTGGGGGCCGGGGGGTCACTGAAGCTTTCTTT.

J is TRBJ1-1 and V is TRBV7-3; D unclear. Germline V gives CDR1 SGHTA, CDR2 FQGTGA. The V end lost 2 bases, the J end lost 4 bases, and 8 bases lay between the germline ends. The CDR3 covers 13 residues. Here the CDR3 DNA reads TGTGCCAGCAGCTTAGGAGGGTCCACTGAAGCTTTCTTT. As protein: CASSLGGSTEAFF.

The chain employs TRBV9 and TRBJ1-2; TRBD1 is a possible D gene (6 bases). CDR1 SGDLS and CDR2 YYNGEE come from the germline V gene. V dropped 3 bases and J dropped 2 bases, with 17 bases sitting between them. The CDR3 contains 16 residues. CDR3 nucleotides: TGTGCCAGCAGCGGACTTAGGAGGACAGCGAACTATGGCTACACCTTC. Translation gives CASSGLRRTANYGYTF.

This chain joins TRBV28 and TRBJ1-3, with D possibly being TRBD1 (5 bases). The germline V and J ends were trimmed by 2 bases and 4 bases, with 12 bases remaining between them. Germline-derived CDR1 and CDR2 are MDHEN and SYDVKM. The CDR3 contains 15 residues. In DNA form, the CDR3 reads TGTGCCAGCAGTTTACACGGGGGAAGAGGAAACACCATATATTTT. Its translation: CASSLHGGRGNTIYF. Combining the CDR3 with reference TRBV28 and TRBJ1-3 gives the whole variable domain DVKVTQSSRYLVKRTGEKVFLECVQDMDHENMFWYRQDPGLGLRLIYFSYDVKMKEKGDIPEGYSVSREKKERFSLILESASTNQTSMYLCASSLHGGRGNTIYFGEGSWLTVV.

The rearrangement joins TRBV30 to TRBJ1-1, with a possible D match to TRBD1 (6 bases). This CDR3 is built from 13 residues. Between the trimmed V and J ends, which lost 1 base and 7 bases, there was a span of 13 bases. CDR1 and CDR2 (germline): GTSNPN, SVGIG (reference sequence). CDR3 sequence (DNA): TGTGCCTGGAGTGGACAGGTCTGGGATGAAGCTTTCTTT. It codes for CAWSGQVWDEAFF.

This chain connects TRBV28 to TRBJ1-1; 9 positions agree with TRBD1. V was clipped by 7 bases and J by 1 base; unmatched bases: 10. This CDR3 has 16 amino acids. Looked up from germline, CDR1 is MDHEN and CDR2 is SYDVKM. CDR3 residues: CASKDTQGAKNTEAFF. DNA of the CDR3: TGTGCCAGCAAGGATACACAGGGGGCAAAGAACACTGAAGCTTTCTTT.